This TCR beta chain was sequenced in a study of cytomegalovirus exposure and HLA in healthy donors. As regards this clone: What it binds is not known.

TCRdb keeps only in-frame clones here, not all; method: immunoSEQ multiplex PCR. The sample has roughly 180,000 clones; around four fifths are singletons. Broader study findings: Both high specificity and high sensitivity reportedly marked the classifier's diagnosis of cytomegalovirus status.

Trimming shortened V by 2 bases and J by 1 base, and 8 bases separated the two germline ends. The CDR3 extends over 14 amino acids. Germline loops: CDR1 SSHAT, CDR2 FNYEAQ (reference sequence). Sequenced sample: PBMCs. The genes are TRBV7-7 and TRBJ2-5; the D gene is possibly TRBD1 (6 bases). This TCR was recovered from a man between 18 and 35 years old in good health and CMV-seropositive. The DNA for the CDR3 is TGTGCCAGCAGCTTACAGGGGATCCAAGAGACCCAGTACTTC. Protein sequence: CASSLQGIQETQYF.